This T cell receptor beta chain was sequenced for a study of post-analysis software for immune sequencing data (dated by TCRdb to the mid-2010s). Context from the whole study: Disease courses on record covered relapsing-remitting, secondary progressive and progressive-relapsing multiple sclerosis, though some patients had no subtype annotation. A subset of samples was prepared in parallel using single-end sample barcoding, then pooled and co-amplified after Illumina adapter ligation. The patient repertoires were set against under 12 previously published healthy control repertoires from donors whose ages ranged from 6 to 25 years.

TCR beta repertoires were profiled from peripheral blood of approximately 13 young patients with multiple sclerosis to demonstrate the VDJtools post-analysis software. The patients with multiple sclerosis were children and adolescents between roughly 6 and 17 years of age. Overall results and qualifications from the work: The control group was slightly older than the multiple sclerosis patient group. Patients showed significantly higher frequencies than controls for about 5 TRBV segments, among them TRBV5-6, TRBV5-1 and TRBV20-1. Strong co-clustering of samples prepared in the same batch was shown by direct clustering with F measure, prompting a batch-effect correction. Compared with controls, multiple sclerosis patients had significantly lower normalized Chao1 diversity, a finding suggesting substantial peripheral T-cell clonal expansion.

Comment on this clonotype: The specificity of this receptor is unknown. Base qualities are not recorded, but no much larger clone differs from it by a single base.

The library relied on PCR. The listed sequencing device is Illumina HiSeq 2500. To reduce PCR and sequencing biases, unique molecular identifiers were incorporated into the TCR beta cDNA libraries. About 500,000 cDNA molecules were obtained for every 1 to 10 million input T cells, so each molecule roughly corresponded to one T cell. The same protocol used for the earlier healthy control dataset was applied to prepare and sequence the patient libraries. Samples belonging to the same batch were prepared together, multiplexed and sequenced on a shared HiSeq lane. In the original analysis: Raw barcoded reads were processed with MIGEC, and single-read molecular identifier groups were discarded before consensus assembly and CDR3 extraction. Clonotype tables were post-analysed with VDJtools, normalizing diversity by down-sampling all datasets to the smallest sample size. Repertoire overlap clustering matched CDR3 amino acid but not nucleotide sequences to correct batch-related cross-sample contamination. TCRdb took the public reads, trimmed them with fastp at Q25, ran MiXCR for clone calling and kept in-frame beta chains. When rows share a CDR3 protein, they turn into one entry using the most common DNA and genes. The V and J calls were determined by TCRdb, not by the authors. Across this sample there are 750,000 to 950,000 distinct CDR3 sequences, with roughly 50% seen only once. Roughly 4.4% of the sample comes from the top ten.

V is pruned by 4 bases and J by 8 bases, leaving 13 bases of the junction without a gene match. Including the terminal cysteine and phenylalanine, the CDR3 comprises 15 residues. This entry keeps only the CDR3 DNA: 45 bases, framed from base 1. Based on the germline V gene (reference sequence), the CDR1 and CDR2 sequences are DFQATT and SNEGSKA. The receptor chain draws on TRBV20-1 and TRBJ2-1, and TRBD2 matches 8 of the central bases. The material sequenced was blood. The sequence came from a girl aged 10-17 years with multiple sclerosis. The CDR3 in this case is CSATKGRGAVHEQFF. DNA sequence: TGCAGTGCTACAAAAGGGCGGGGGGCCGTCCATGAGCAGTTCTTC.